Listed below are T cell receptor beta chains from one sample, sequenced in a study of cytomegalovirus exposure and HLA in healthy donors. Clones were sequenced by immunoSEQ multiplex PCR, and TCRdb holds only the in-frame ones, with some missing. The table lists around 170,000 clones, around 82% of them singletons, with less than 0.4% in the top ten. The material sequenced was PBMCs. The origin of the receptors is a boy aged 2-9 years in good health and CMV-seronegative. The CDR3 runs from the conserved cysteine through the conserved F or W. A D gene is named only where the DNA matches it firmly. Size is stated for part of the rows, as once, few or many counts, or as a class when the clone is expanded.

>TRBJ2-3|TRBV5-1|TRBD1|-
TGCGCCAGCAGCTTGGTATTAGACAGGGGTACAGATACGCAGTATTTT
CASSLVLDRGTDTQYF
>TRBJ1-5|TRBV7-8|TRBD1|-
TGTGCCAGCAGCTTTCTAAAACTACAGGGGGCACTTCGAAATCAGCCCCAGCATTTT
CASSFLKLQGALRNQPQHF
>TRBJ2-2|TRBV15|-|-
TGTGCCACCAGCAGAGAGCAGGACACCGGGGAGCTGTTTTTT
CATSREQDTGELFF
>TRBJ2-7|TRBV11-3|-|-
TGTGCCAGCAGCTTAGGACAGTTCAACGAGCAGTACTTC
CASSLGQFNEQYF
>TRBJ1-2|TRBV6-5|-|-
TGTGCCAGCACGACAGGCTATGGCTACACCTTC
CASTTGYGYTF
>TRBJ2-3|TRBV5-8|-|-
TGTGCCAGCAGCTTTTACAGGGCGGATACGCAGTATTTT
CASSFYRADTQYF
>TRBJ1-1|TRBV6-5|-|-
TGTGCCAGCAGTTATCGTGGGGGCCTGAACACTGAAGCCTTCTTT
CASSYRGGLNTEAFF
>TRBJ2-3|TRBV2|TRBD2|-
TGTGCCTCCTCCCATAGCGGGAGAGGAGATACGCAGTATTTT
CASSHSGRGDTQYF
>TRBJ2-4|TRBV5-1|TRBD2|-
TGCGCCAGCAGCTTGGCCGGACTAGTTGACATTCAGTACTTC
CASSLAGLVDIQYF
>TRBJ2-1|TRBV5-1|TRBD1|-
TGCGCCAGCAGCTTTGTGACAGGGGGACAGAATGAGCAGTTCTTC
CASSFVTGGQNEQFF
>TRBJ2-7|TRBV7-9|-|few
TGTGCCAGCAGCTTAGCGTCCGTCGAGCAGTACTTC
CASSLASVEQYF
>TRBJ1-4|TRBV19|-|-
TGTGCCAGTAGTCCCATTCCAAGGAGGGTTAGTGACGATAATGAAAAACTGTTTTTT
CASSPIPRRVSDDNEKLFF
>TRBJ2-3|TRBV29-1|TRBD2|-
TGCAGCGTTGAGGCTAGCGGGAGACCAGATACGCAGTATTTT
CSVEASGRPDTQYF
>TRBJ2-7|TRBV6-1|-|-
TGTGCCAGCCCAAGTCAGGGGCAGGGCGAGCAGTACTTC
CASPSQGQGEQYF
>TRBJ2-1|TRBV5-8|-|once
TGTGCCAGCAGCGCTCGACAGGACTCCTACAATGAGCAGTTCTTC
CASSARQDSYNEQFF
>TRBJ2-5|TRBV7-9|-|-
TGTGCCAGCAGCACCTCAGGACTACGTTTGTTACAGCAAGAGACCCAGTACTTC
CASSTSGLRLLQQETQYF
>TRBJ1-2|TRBV9|TRBD1|-
TGTGCCAGCAGCGTAGGTAACGACAGGGGATACTACACCTTC
CASSVGNDRGYYTF
>TRBJ1-2|TRBV6-1|-|-
TGTGCCAGCAGTGACCGCGGCTATGGCTACACCTTC
CASSDRGYGYTF
>TRBJ2-3|TRBV30|TRBD2|-
TGTGCCTGGAGTTACCCGCCGTCCCTAGCGGGAGGGGCAGATACGCAGTATTTT
CAWSYPPSLAGGADTQYF
>TRBJ2-7|TRBV2|-|-
TGTGCCAGCACTAGTAGGGGGGGGCCCGAGCAGTACTTC
CASTSRGGPEQYF
>TRBJ2-1|TRBV27|-|-
TGTGCCAGCAGTTTATCGACAGGTAAACCCTACAATGAGCAGTTCTTC
CASSLSTGKPYNEQFF
>TRBJ2-7|TRBV6-1|TRBD2|-
TGTGCCAGCAGACTAGCGGGGACCCAGGGCGAGCAGTACTTC
CASRLAGTQGEQYF
>TRBJ1-2|TRBV28|TRBD1|once
TGTGCCAGCCTAACAGGGGGCGGCTACACCTTC
CASLTGGGYTF
>TRBJ1-1|TRBV10-3|TRBD1|-
TGTGCCATCGGGCCGGACAGGGGGGCCACTGAAGCTTTCTTT
CAIGPDRGATEAFF
>TRBJ2-1|TRBV6-6|TRBD1|few
TGTGCCAGTCTGGGACAGAACAATGAGCAGTTCTTC
CASLGQNNEQFF
>TRBJ2-5|TRBV5-1|-|-
TGCGCCAGCAGGGTGTCAGGGGGGATCGAGACCCAGTACTTC
CASRVSGGIETQYF
>TRBJ1-2|TRBV2|-|-
TGTGCCAGCAGCATACAGATTGGGCCAACGGCCTACACCTTC
CASSIQIGPTAYTF
>TRBJ2-7|TRBV7-9|-|few
TGTGCCGCTGGGGGGTTAAGCTCCTACGAGCAGTACTTC
CAAGGLSSYEQYF
>TRBJ1-4|TRBV2|TRBD1|few
TGTGCCAGCAGGGAGGACAGGGGAGGAGAAAAACTGTTTTTT
CASREDRGGEKLFF
>TRBJ2-1|TRBV25-1|-|-
TGTGCCAGCAGCTACGGGAGCCACAATTACAATGAGCAGTTCTTC
CASSYGSHNYNEQFF
>TRBJ1-2|TRBV28|-|once
TGTGCCAGCAGTTTAATCACGGCGGGTCACGGCAGGGGAGTCTATGGCTACACCTTC
CASSLITAGHGRGVYGYTF
>TRBJ1-5|TRBV27|-|once
TGTGCCAGCAGTACACGAACAAGGGGGGGGGACCAGCCCCAGCATTTT
CASSTRTRGGDQPQHF
>TRBJ2-5|TRBV5-1|TRBD2|-
TGCGCCAGCTGCCCGACTAGCGGGAGAGGGGCGACCCAGTACTTC
CASCPTSGRGATQYF
>TRBJ1-4|TRBV28|-|-
TGTGCCAGCAATTCCGGGGGGGATAATGAAAAACTGTTTTTT
CASNSGGDNEKLFF
>TRBJ2-1|TRBV25-1|-|-
TGTGCCAGCAGTGGGGATGCAGGGAAAAATGAGCAGTTCTTC
CASSGDAGKNEQFF
>TRBJ1-1|TRBV4-1|-|-
TGCGCCAGCAGCCAAGTCGACAGGCCCCGGACTGAAGCTTTCTTT
CASSQVDRPRTEAFF
>TRBJ2-3|TRBV27|TRBD1|few
TGTGCCAGCAGGCCAGGGGGCAGAGCAGATACGCAGTATTTT
CASRPGGRADTQYF
>TRBJ2-5|TRBV7-9|-|-
TGTGCCAGCAGTACCCCTGGGGGCGGCCAAGAGACCCAGTACTTC
CASSTPGGGQETQYF
>TRBJ2-7|TRBV13|TRBD2|-
TGTGCCAGCAGCTTGGATCTAGCGGGAGGGCTCGACGAGCAGTACTTC
CASSLDLAGGLDEQYF
>TRBJ1-2|TRBV4-1|-|-
TGCGCCAGCAGCCAAGATGGGGCAGCTTCTAACTATGGCTACACCTTC
CASSQDGAASNYGYTF
>TRBJ1-1|TRBV7-2|TRBD1|once
TGTGCCAGCAGCTTATCAGGACAGGCGGGCACTGAAGCTTTCTTT
CASSLSGQAGTEAFF
>TRBJ2-3|TRBV5-1|-|-
TGCGCCAGCACCGGCGGAGATACGCAGTATTTT
CASTGGDTQYF
>TRBJ1-4|TRBV7-9|-|-
TGTGCCAGCAGCGCCTCCTCTCAGGCAACTAATGAAAAACTGTTTTTT
CASSASSQATNEKLFF
>TRBJ1-2|TRBV15|TRBD1|-
TGTGCCACCAGGGGACAGGCTCGCTACACCTTC
CATRGQARYTF
>TRBJ1-5|TRBV4-1|-|-
TGCGCCAGCAGCCAAACCCCGAGGCAGGGTTATAGCAATCAGCCCCAGCATTTT
CASSQTPRQGYSNQPQHF
>TRBJ1-1|TRBV29-1|-|-
TGCAGCGTGCAAGGCAGGCTGAACACTGAAGCTTTCTTT
CSVQGRLNTEAFF
>TRBJ2-2|TRBV11-3|TRBD2|-
TGTGCCAGCAGCTGGGTCGGGACTAGCGCGAACACCGGGGAGCTGTTTTTT
CASSWVGTSANTGELFF
>TRBJ2-2|TRBV12-5|TRBD2|-
TGTGCTAGTGGTTTGGTCCTTAGCGGGAGGGTCACCGGGGAGCTGTTTTTT
CASGLVLSGRVTGELFF
>TRBJ1-1|TRBV10-2|-|few
TGCGCCAGCAGTGAGAATAGCAACACTGAAGCTTTCTTT
CASSENSNTEAFF
>TRBJ2-3|TRBV11-2|TRBD2|once
TGTGCCAGCAGCCTAAGTCTAGCGGGAGTTCCCCCAGATACGCAGTATTTT
CASSLSLAGVPPDTQYF
>TRBJ2-5|TRBV18|TRBD2|-
TGTGCCAGCTCGCCCCAGGGGGCTAGCGGGGGCCAAGAGACCCAGTACTTC
CASSPQGASGGQETQYF
>TRBJ2-2|TRBV7-9|TRBD2|-
TGTGCCAGCAGCTCGGGACTAGCGGGATGGAACACCGGGGAGCTGTTTTTT
CASSSGLAGWNTGELFF
>TRBJ2-5|TRBV9|-|-
TGTGCCAGCAGCACAACAGGAGTAGGAGAGACCCAGTACTTC
CASSTTGVGETQYF
>TRBJ2-7|TRBV7-9|TRBD2|-
TGTGCCAGCAGCTTAGAGGTGACTAGCAACGAGCAGTACTTC
CASSLEVTSNEQYF
>TRBJ2-3|TRBV2|-|-
TGTGCCACCCATATTCTATTAACAGATACGCAGTATTTT
CATHILLTDTQYF
>TRBJ2-7|TRBV6-5|TRBD1|-
TGTGCCAGCAGTTACTCGGGACAGGGGAAGTACGAGCAGTACTTC
CASSYSGQGKYEQYF
>TRBJ2-7|TRBV5-1|TRBD1|-
TGCGCCAGCAGCTCCCTAAGACAGGGGGCGGGCGAGCAGTACTTC
CASSSLRQGAGEQYF
>TRBJ2-1|TRBV29-1|TRBD2|-
TGCAGCGTTGTAGCGGGAGGTCCCAATGAGCAGTTCTTC
CSVVAGGPNEQFF